The rows below give T cell receptor beta chains drawn from one sample of a study of technical replicates of blood from a handful of donors. Measured with immunoSEQ multiplex PCR; TCRdb has only the in-frame clones, and not every one. The sample holds under 85,000 clones, around 86% seen once. What was sequenced was PBMCs. The origin of the receptors is a human donor in good health. Some clones in this sample may be carry-over from other donors' samples. Each CDR3 is given with its conserved first and last residue. D genes are given only for firm matches. The size field is filled for only some rows; it gives once, few, many or a size class.

v_call	d_call	clone_size	j_call	cdr3_nt	cdr3_aa
TRBV27	-	-	TRBJ2-7	TGTGCCAGCAGTTTATTGTGGGCACCCACCTACGAGCAGTACTTC	CASSLLWAPTYEQYF
TRBV7-2	TRBD2	-	TRBJ2-1	TGTGCCAGCAGCACCGGACTAGCGGGAGGTGCCAGTAGCTATGAGCAGTTCTTC	CASSTGLAGGASSYEQFF
TRBV18	TRBD2	-	TRBJ2-1	TGTGCCAGCTCCCCGAGGGGACTAGCGGGAGACAATGAGCAGTTCTTC	CASSPRGLAGDNEQFF
TRBV29-1	-	-	TRBJ2-2	TGCAGCGGGGGGGAGGGGGACACCGGGGAGCTGTTTTTT	CSGGEGDTGELFF
TRBV4-3	TRBD1	-	TRBJ1-1	TGCGCCAGCAGCCAAGACCCGACAGGGAGAACTGAAGCTTTCTTT	CASSQDPTGRTEAFF
TRBV15	-	-	TRBJ2-7	TGTGCCACCAGCAGAGACAGGGGGGCCTACGAGCAGTACTTC	CATSRDRGAYEQYF
TRBV29-1	-	-	TRBJ2-3	TGCAGCGGGGCCCCAGGACGGAGGGGCACAGATACGCAGTATTTT	CSGAPGRRGTDTQYF
TRBV18	TRBD2	-	TRBJ2-1	TGTGCCAGCTCGCGGGGGAGGTGGACCAATGAGCAGTTCTTC	CASSRGRWTNEQFF
TRBV5-1	-	-	TRBJ2-5	TGCGCCAGCAGTAAAGCAGGGGAAATGAGAGAGACCCAGTACTTC	CASSKAGEMRETQYF
TRBV5-1	-	-	TRBJ2-6	TGCGCCAGCAGCCAGGACAGGGCCAACGTCCTGACTTTC	CASSQDRANVLTF
TRBV2	TRBD1	-	TRBJ2-7	TGTGCCAGCAGGAAGGGACAGGGCTCCCCGGAGCAGTACTTC	CASRKGQGSPEQYF
TRBV6-1	-	many	TRBJ2-5	TGTGCCAGCAGTGAAGTTGGAGGGAGCAGCGAGACCCAGTACTTC	CASSEVGGSSETQYF
TRBV23-1	-	-	TRBJ2-4	TGCGCCAGCAGTCAATCCGCGTCTATGGCCAAAAACATTCAGTACTTC	CASSQSASMAKNIQYF
TRBV7-6	-	-	TRBJ2-7	TGTGCCAGCAGCCCTGAGACAAGCTTCTACGAGCAGTACTTC	CASSPETSFYEQYF
TRBV9	TRBD1	-	TRBJ2-6	TGTGCCAGCAGTGTGGGGACAGGGTGGTCTGGGGCCAACGTCCTGACTTTC	CASSVGTGWSGANVLTF
TRBV19	-	-	TRBJ1-6	TGTGCCAGTAGTGCTTCTACCGTTAATTCACCCCTCCACTTT	CASSASTVNSPLHF
TRBV9	-	-	TRBJ2-2	TGTGCCAGCAGCGTAGAAGTGGGAGGACCGGGCGGGGAGCTGTTTTTT	CASSVEVGGPGGELFF
TRBV19	TRBD2	-	TRBJ2-1	TGTGCCAGTAAATTCATCGGGACTAGTGGGGAGCAGTTCTTC	CASKFIGTSGEQFF
TRBV6-5	-	-	TRBJ2-7	TGTGCCAGCAGCCGACAGGCCCCTTTTTACGAGCAGTACTTC	CASSRQAPFYEQYF
TRBV18	TRBD1	-	TRBJ2-2	TGTGCCAGCTCACCATGGACAGGGGCCGCCGGGGAGCTGTTTTTT	CASSPWTGAAGELFF
TRBV15	-	-	TRBJ1-4	TGTGCCACCCTGCGGACAGAAGGTGAAAAACTGTTTTTT	CATLRTEGEKLFF
TRBV19	TRBD1	-	TRBJ1-2	TGTGCCAGTAGTATCCAATTGGGACAGTCTATCAAATACTATGGCTACACCTTC	CASSIQLGQSIKYYGYTF
TRBV7-8	-	-	TRBJ2-5	TGTGCCAGCAGCTGGGCAAGGCAAGAGACCCAGTACTTC	CASSWARQETQYF
TRBV5-1	TRBD2	-	TRBJ2-1	TGCGCCAGCAGCTTGATACTAGCGGGAGCTGATGAGCAGTTCTTC	CASSLILAGADEQFF
TRBV7-8	TRBD1	once	TRBJ2-3	TGTGCCAGCAGTTCGGGACAGGGGACAGATACGCAGTATTTT	CASSSGQGTDTQYF
TRBV10-3	-	-	TRBJ1-6	TGTGCCATCGGATCAGGGAATTCACCCCTCCACTTT	CAIGSGNSPLHF
TRBV5-1	TRBD2	once	TRBJ2-5	TGCGCCAGCAGCTTGGGGCTAGCGGGGGGGCCGGAGACCCAGTACTTC	CASSLGLAGGPETQYF
TRBV7-3	-	-	TRBJ2-3	TGTGCCAGCAGCTGGGGAGCCACAGATACGCAGTATTTT	CASSWGATDTQYF
TRBV5-1	-	-	TRBJ2-5	TGCGCCAGCAGTAAGGGGCCAGGGGAGACCCAGTACTTC	CASSKGPGETQYF
TRBV5-8	TRBD1	-	TRBJ2-1	TGTGCCAGCAGCTTCCGGACAGGTTACAATGAGCAGTTCTTC	CASSFRTGYNEQFF
TRBV4-3	-	-	TRBJ2-7	TGCGCCAGCAGCCAAGATGGAGGCGAGCAGTACTTC	CASSQDGGEQYF
TRBV30	TRBD2	-	TRBJ2-7	TGTGCCTGGGCCCCGGCTAGCGGGAGAACCCACGAGCAGTACTTC	CAWAPASGRTHEQYF
TRBV9	-	-	TRBJ2-3	TGTGCCAGCAGCGCCCGGGTTGGCGGAGGCACAGATACGCAGTATTTT	CASSARVGGGTDTQYF
TRBV5-1	TRBD1	-	TRBJ2-3	TGCGCCAGCAGCTTGGGACAGGGGTTAGATACGCAGTATTTT	CASSLGQGLDTQYF
TRBV19	-	-	TRBJ1-2	TGTGCCAGTAGTATAGATTTACCGCAGGGAAAAGGCTACACCTTC	CASSIDLPQGKGYTF
TRBV19	-	-	TRBJ2-6	TGTGCCAGTTCGGACAGTGGGGCCAACGTCCTGACTTTC	CASSDSGANVLTF
TRBV6-5	TRBD2	-	TRBJ2-2	TGTGCCAGCACCCCGGGGAGGGGTAACACCGGGGAGCTGTTTTTT	CASTPGRGNTGELFF
TRBV19	-	-	TRBJ1-1	TGTGCCAGTAGTACATCAGTGAACACTGAAGCTTTCTTT	CASSTSVNTEAFF
TRBV19	-	-	TRBJ1-1	TGTGCCAGTAGTTCGCAAACAGGGCGGGACACTGAAGCTTTCTTT	CASSSQTGRDTEAFF
TRBV10-3	-	-	TRBJ2-7	TGTGCCATCAGCCAGAACGAGGGGGACGGGGAGCAGTACTTC	CAISQNEGDGEQYF
TRBV6-5	TRBD2	-	TRBJ2-7	TGTGCCAGCAGTTACTCGAGGCGGGGGTTCTACGAGCAGTACTTC	CASSYSRRGFYEQYF
TRBV4-2	TRBD2	-	TRBJ2-1	TGTGCCAGCAGCCAAGAGGTAGCGGGGGGGCCCCCCTACAATGAGCAGTTCTTC	CASSQEVAGGPPYNEQFF
TRBV19	TRBD2	-	TRBJ2-7	TGTGCCAGTAGCCACTATCCGCCTAGCGGGGTAAATTATTACGAGCAGTACTTC	CASSHYPPSGVNYYEQYF
TRBV2	TRBD2	-	TRBJ2-3	TGTGCCAGCAGCCAAGCGGGGGCAAGCACAGATACGCAGTATTTT	CASSQAGASTDTQYF
TRBV6-5	TRBD2	once	TRBJ2-4	TGTGCTGCGGGGGACCTAGCCAAAAACATTCAGTACTTC	CAAGDLAKNIQYF
TRBV7-3	TRBD1	-	TRBJ2-7	TGTGCCAGCAGCCACAGGGGAGACGAGCAGTACTTC	CASSHRGDEQYF
TRBV7-2	TRBD2	-	TRBJ2-1	TGTGCCAGCAGCTTAGTTCGCGGGGGGTGGAATGAGCAGTTCTTC	CASSLVRGGWNEQFF
TRBV18	TRBD1	-	TRBJ1-5	TGTGCCAGCTCACCGACAGGGCTGGCTCAGCCCCAGCATTTT	CASSPTGLAQPQHF
TRBV5-4	TRBD1	-	TRBJ2-7	TGTGCCAGCAGCTTGGAACCGGGACAGGGGACCTACGAGCAGTACTTC	CASSLEPGQGTYEQYF